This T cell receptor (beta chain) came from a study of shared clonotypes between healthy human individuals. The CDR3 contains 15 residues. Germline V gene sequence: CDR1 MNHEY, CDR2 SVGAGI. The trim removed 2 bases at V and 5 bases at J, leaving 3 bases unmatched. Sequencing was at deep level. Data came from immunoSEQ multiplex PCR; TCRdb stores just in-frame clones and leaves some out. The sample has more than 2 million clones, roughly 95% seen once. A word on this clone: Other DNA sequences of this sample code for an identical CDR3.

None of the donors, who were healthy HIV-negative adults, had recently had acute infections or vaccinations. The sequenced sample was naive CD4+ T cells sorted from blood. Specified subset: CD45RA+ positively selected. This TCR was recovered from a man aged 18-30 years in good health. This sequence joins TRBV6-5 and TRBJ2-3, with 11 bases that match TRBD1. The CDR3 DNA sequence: TGTGCCAGCAGTTACGGGGACAGGGGGAGAGATACGCAGTATTTT. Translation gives CASSYGDRGRDTQYF.